This T cell receptor (beta chain) appears in the sequencing data of a study of early T cells in non-severe SARS-CoV-2 infection. TCRdb itself ran the 5' RACE reads through MiXCR, one entry per CDR3 protein. There are more than 45,000 distinct CDR3 sequences in the sample; approximately 13% occur only once, and around 9.6% lies in the top ten. In its sample, this clonotype was seen many times. Trimming left V 0 bases short and J 1 base short, with 7 bases between. The CDR3 totals 14 residues. CDR1 is SGHVS and CDR2 is FNYEAQ in the germline V gene. The rearrangement joins TRBV7-6 to TRBJ2-7; no reliable D call. The TCR sequence derives from an adult who was a healthcare worker with PCR-confirmed SARS-CoV-2 infection or an uninfected control (not recorded which). The specimen was whole blood. Here the CDR3 DNA reads TGTGCCAGCAGCTTAGCGGAGAGGTCCTACGAGCAGTACTTC. Translated, it gives CASSLAERSYEQYF.